One and the same sample provided the 5 T cell receptor beta chains below, sequenced in a study of T cells expressing NK-cell markers. TCRdb re-called the 5' RACE reads and gives one entry per CDR3 protein, without DNA. Recorded here are about 540,000 distinct CDR3 sequences; the top ten clones represent roughly 3.5%. Specimen: blood T cells: a sorted CD56 or NKG2C T cell subset, CD4+ or CD8+ T cells, or bulk PBMC T cells (not recorded which). The receptors stem from a man aged 18 to 29 in good health.

The V call is TRBV7-6, the J call TRBJ2-3; TCRdb's D gene call, TRBD1, goes unchecked for lack of DNA. Germline CDR1 and CDR2: SGHVS and FNYEAQ. The CDR3 is 15 residues long. The CDR3 sequence is CASSRGWGGTDTQYF. Combining the CDR3 with reference TRBV7-6 and TRBJ2-3 gives the whole variable domain GAGVSQSPRYKVTKRGQDVALRCDPISGHVSLYWYRQALGQGPEFLTYFNYEAQQDKSGLPNDRFSAERPEGSISTLTIQRTEQRDSAMYRCASSRGWGGTDTQYFGPGTRLTVL.

The V call is TRBV9, the J call TRBJ2-1; there is no DNA to check the TCRdb D call of TRBD2. This CDR3 spans 21 amino acids. Germline V CDR1 and CDR2: SGDLS, YYNGEE. The CDR3 here is CASSVISSGDRWADSYNEQFF.

The chain couples TRBV6-1 to TRBJ1-5; TCRdb designates TRBD1, a call that cannot be tested without DNA. The CDR3 runs 15 residues. Germline lookup yields CDR1 MNHNS and CDR2 SASEGT. The CDR3 sequence is CASRLDRGPYQPQHF.

J is TRBJ1-1 and V is TRBV5-1; the TRBD1 assignment by TCRdb is unverifiable without DNA. Germline CDR1 is SGHRS and CDR2 is YFSETQ. This CDR3 comprises 14 residues. CDR3 loop: CASSLGQKNTEAFF.

The V call is TRBV4-3, the J call TRBJ2-2; the TRBD1 assignment by TCRdb is unverifiable without DNA. The CDR3 extends over 16 amino acids. CDR1 and CDR2 from the germline V gene are LGHNA and YSLEER. The CDR3 loop is CASSQDRTHLTGELFF.